The present T cell receptor (beta chain) was sequenced within a study of cytomegalovirus exposure and HLA in healthy donors. The overall study: The use of the same platform for the approximately 130 validation repertoires and the approximately 730 first-cohort repertoires was reported by a later analysis.

Assay used: immunoSEQ multiplex PCR; TCRdb lists only in-frame clones, some missing. The sample yields fewer than 100,000 clones, 94% seen once. To note about this clone: The antigen remains unidentified.

Study-level results: Cytomegalovirus status was reportedly diagnosed by the classifier with high sensitivity and specificity. Rarity marked most TCR sequences, yet some public TCRs occurred in many donors. The study listed roughly 150 cytomegalovirus-associated TCR beta chains.

The CDR3 is 14 residues long. V was pared by 5 bases and J by 7 bases, with 17 bases between. Germline V gene lookup returns CDR1 MNHEY and CDR2 SMNVEV (reference sequence). The rearrangement links TRBV27 to TRBJ1-1; D might be TRBD1 (5 bases). The sequence derives from a young woman in good health and CMV-seropositive. The specimen was PBMCs. The CDR3 nucleotides read TGTGCCAGCAGTCCGTTCGGGGGAAGGATTGAAGCTTTCTTT. Amino acid sequence: CASSPFGGRIEAFF.